The 30 T cell receptor beta chains below all came from one sample that was sequenced in a study of identical twins. MiXCR, run by TCRdb on the 5' RACE reads, gives a single entry per CDR3 protein. The data hold a few hundred thousand distinct CDR3 sequences, with roughly an eighth observed a single time. These sequences were also reported in another study, on yellow fever vaccine responses in identical twins.

Sequencing used CD8+ T cells sorted from blood. The receptor source for this set is a woman aged 18-29 years in good health.

There are a few counts of this clonotype. The chain has TRBV7-9 and TRBJ1-2; a weak D match, TRBD1 (5 bases). The CDR3 is made up of 13 amino acids. Germline V gene sequence: CDR1 SEHNR, CDR2 FQNEAQ (reference sequence). Deletions cut 4 bases from V and 4 bases from J, with 10 bases between. CDR3 region: CASSSGLGYGYTF. Written as DNA, the CDR3 is TGTGCCAGCAGCTCGGGACTAGGCTATGGCTACACCTTC.

This clonotype appeared a few times. The chain carries TRBV5-5 and TRBJ2-2; D is ambiguous. This CDR3 spans 13 amino acids. V was shortened by 4 bases and J by 4 bases, with 8 bases between the two germline ends. The germline V gene encodes CDR1 SGHKS and CDR2 YYEKEE (reference sequence). CDR3 nucleotide sequence: TGTGCCAGCAGCCCCTGGAGCACCGGGGAGCTGTTTTTT. Its protein is CASSPWSTGELFF.

The gene calls are TRBV5-4 and TRBJ1-2; D is unclear. The CDR3 is made up of 15 amino acids. V was pared by 0 bases and J by 2 bases, with 11 bases between. Germline-derived CDR1 and CDR2 are SGHNT and YYREEE (reference sequence). CDR3 coding DNA: TGTGCCAGCAGCTTGGTTATTGCGGGGAACTATGGCTACACCTTC. It is translated as CASSLVIAGNYGYTF.

This clonotype has at least ten counts. This chain joins TRBV10-3 and TRBJ2-7, with 9 bases identical to TRBD2. V lost 0 bases and J lost 7; bases outside the gene matches: 7. The CDR3 runs to 15 residues. Looked up from germline, CDR1 is ENHRY and CDR2 is SYGVKD. CDR3 loop: CAISESASGKEEQYF. In DNA, the CDR3 is TGTGCCATCAGTGAGTCGGCTAGCGGGAAAGAGGAGCAGTACTTC.

This chain links TRBV12-3 or TRBV12-4 with TRBJ1-4; D is unclear. V was shortened by 4 bases and J by 4 bases, with 16 bases between the two germline ends. The CDR3 runs to 16 residues. The CDR3 reads CASSSDRTGLNEKLFF. CDR3 coding DNA: TGTGCCAGCAGTTCGGACCGCACTGGGCTTAATGAAAAACTGTTTTTT.

The genes are TRBV2 and TRBJ2-3, with 8 bases matching TRBD2. Per the germline V gene, CDR1 is SNHLY and CDR2 is FYNNEI. The V and J ends lost 10 bases and 1 base, in that order; junction bases with no gene match: 7. CDR3 length equals 14 residues. The CDR3 DNA sequence: TGTGCCAAACAAGCGGGAGTTGGCACAGATACGCAGTATTTT. Translated: CAKQAGVGTDTQYF.

This clonotype turned up a few times. The chain has TRBV10-3 and TRBJ2-7, with D unclear. Germline V gives CDR1 ENHRY, CDR2 SYGVKD. V lost 7 bases, J lost 3 bases, and 7 bases lay in between. The CDR3 spans 11 residues. The CDR3 nucleotides read TGTGCCATCATGGGTGACTACGAGCAGTACTTC. Residues: CAIMGDYEQYF.

The chain combines TRBV6-1 with TRBJ2-7; tentatively, D is TRBD1 (5 bases). This CDR3 spans 14 amino acids. The germline V and J ends were trimmed by 5 bases and 2 bases, with 13 bases remaining between them. CDR1 is MNHNS and CDR2 is SASEGT in the germline V gene. The CDR3 region has the DNA TGTGCCAGCAGTCCAAGGGGCCTACCCTACGAGCAGTACGTC. Its protein is CASSPRGLPYEQYV.

This clonotype appeared many times. This chain joins TRBV12-3 or TRBV12-4 and TRBJ2-2, with no clear D. This CDR3 has 13 residues. Trimming left V 5 bases short and J 7 bases short, with 11 bases between. The CDR3 protein is CASSIGRIGELFF. Written as DNA, the CDR3 is TGTGCCAGCAGTATCGGACGTATCGGGGAGCTGTTTTTT.

The gene calls are TRBV7-9 and TRBJ2-7; TRBD2 agrees at 7 bases. The V and J ends lost 5 bases and 1 base, in that order; junction bases with no gene match: 11. This CDR3 has 16 residues. Per germline, CDR1 SEHNR and CDR2 FQNEAQ (reference sequence). The CDR3 sequence is CASSPTREGKSYEQYF. CDR3 coding DNA: TGTGCCAGCAGCCCGACGAGGGAGGGTAAATCCTACGAGCAGTACTTC. Together with reference TRBV7-9 and TRBJ2-7, the CDR3 gives the full variable domain: DTGVSQNPRHKITKRGQNVTFRCDPISEHNRLYWYRQTLGQGPEFLTYFQNEAQLEKSRLLSDRFSAERPKGSFSTLEIQRTEQGDSAMYLCASSPTREGKSYEQYFGPGTRLTVT.

This clonotype has only a few counts. V usage is TRBV12-3 or TRBV12-4 and J usage is TRBJ2-2; D perhaps matches TRBD1 (5 bases). The CDR3 is 19 amino acids. Trimming cost V 6 bases and J 2 bases, with 25 bases left between them. This CDR3 reads CASRTGPPGPDRNTGELFF. The CDR3 DNA sequence: TGTGCCAGCAGGACCGGGCCCCCAGGGCCAGATCGAAACACCGGGGAGCTGTTTTTT.

This clonotype was counted at least ten times. The chain recombines TRBV29-1 with TRBJ2-1; TRBD2 matches at 11 bases. CDR1 is SQVTM, CDR2 ANQGSEA, per germline. The CDR3 is 16 amino acids. Trimming at V came to 6 bases and at J to 7 bases, leaving 14 bases not matched to a gene. CDR3 bases: TGCAGCGTAGGGGGGACTAGCGGACCCACTCGGAATGAGCAGTTCTTC. It yields the protein CSVGGTSGPTRNEQFF.

This clonotype appeared a few times. V and J are TRBV6-1 and TRBJ2-2; 7 positions match TRBD2. Germline CDR1 is MNHNS and CDR2 is SASEGT. This CDR3 has 16 amino acids. Unmatched junction bases numbered 12, after V lost 5 bases and J lost 6 bases. CDR3 DNA: TGTGCCAGCAGTCCCCTGGATGCGGGAGTTGCCGGGGAGCTGTTTTTT. Protein: CASSPLDAGVAGELFF.

The table lists this clonotype with a few counts. The chain joins TRBV12-3 or TRBV12-4 to TRBJ1-6; 7 nucleotides line up with TRBD1. V shed 7 bases, J shed 4 bases, and the junction held 7 bases outside the gene matches. The CDR3 sequence is 15 residues long. The CDR3 coding sequence is TGTGCCAGCACAAGGGGGCGCGGGTATAATTCACCCCTCCACTTT. Protein sequence: CASTRGRGYNSPLHF.

The genes are TRBV12-3 or TRBV12-4 and TRBJ2-1; TRBD2 matches at 10 bases. The CDR3 extends over 17 amino acids. V gave up 5 bases and J gave up 5 bases; unmatched junction bases: 12. The CDR3 reads CASSPEGLAAYDNEQFF. In DNA form, the CDR3 reads TGTGCCAGCAGTCCCGAAGGACTAGCGGCTTACGACAATGAGCAGTTCTTC.

This clonotype was observed at least ten times. This chain connects TRBV4-1 to TRBJ2-7; D gene unclear. Germline assignment: CDR1 MGHRA and CDR2 YSYEKL. V was shortened by 4 bases and J by 2 bases, with 15 bases between the two germline ends. The CDR3 is 15 residues long. Here the CDR3 DNA reads TGCGCCAGCAGCCTCGGGTTGGACCAAACCTACGAGCAGTACTTC. Its protein product is CASSLGLDQTYEQYF.

This clonotype showed up just once. V and J are TRBV3-1 and TRBJ2-3; D is perhaps TRBD1 (6 bases). Germline V gene lookup returns CDR1 LGHDT and CDR2 YNNKEL (reference sequence). The V end was cut by 0 bases, the J end by 6 bases, with 22 bases between. The CDR3 totals 18 residues. CDR3 in amino acids: CASSQDSSSGTSRDTQYF. The CDR3 coding sequence is TGTGCCAGCAGCCAAGATTCGAGTTCGGGGACAAGCAGGGATACGCAGTATTTT.

The table lists this clonotype with a few counts. Written as DNA, the CDR3 is TGTGCCACCCAAGACAAGTACTACGAGCAGTACGTC. Residues: CATQDKYYEQYV. This rearrangement joins TRBV10-3 to TRBJ2-7; no reliable D call. Germline-derived CDR1 and CDR2 are ENHRY and SYGVKD. This CDR3 is built from 12 residues. The V end was cut by 10 bases, the J end by 3 bases, with 13 bases between.

The table lists this clonotype with a few counts. V is TRBV12-3 or TRBV12-4 and J is TRBJ1-1; D is perhaps TRBD1 (5 bases). The CDR3 spans 12 residues. Trimming left V 10 bases short and J 9 bases short, with 18 bases between. The CDR3 protein is CAIAPGGKQAFF. CDR3 coding DNA: TGTGCCATCGCCCCGGGGGGAAAGCAAGCTTTCTTT.

The rearrangement links TRBV2 to TRBJ1-1; TRBD1 matches at 8 bases. Germline CDR1 SNHLY, CDR2 FYNNEI. CDR3 size: 13 residues. J was trimmed by 7 bases and V by 4 bases; bases with no gene match: 5. CDR3 bases: TGTGCCAGCAGTGGAGGGGACAGGCATGAAGCTTTCTTT. This gives the protein CASSGGDRHEAFF. Drawing the rest from reference TRBV2 and TRBJ1-1, the complete variable domain is EPEVTQTPSHQVTQMGQEVILRCVPISNHLYFYWYRQILGQKVEFLVSFYNNEISEKSEIFDDQFSVERPDGSNFTLKIRSTKLEDSAMYFCASSGGDRHEAFFGQGTRLTVV.

V gene TRBV7-3 combines with J gene TRBJ2-1; 8 bases line up with TRBD2. Losses at the gene ends were 1 base for V and 0 bases for J; bases not matched to a gene: 5. CDR1 is SGHTA, CDR2 FQGTGA, per germline. This CDR3 region has 17 residues. The CDR3 reads CASSLRPSGGSYNEQFF. In DNA form, the CDR3 reads TGTGCCAGCAGCTTAAGGCCCAGCGGGGGCTCCTACAATGAGCAGTTCTTC.

This clonotype was counted at least ten times. The rearrangement uses TRBV6-5 and TRBJ2-5; no reliable D call. The germline gives CDR1 MNHEY, CDR2 SVGAGI. V lost 0 bases and J 5 bases, leaving 1 base between the germline ends. The length of the CDR3 is 11 residues. CDR3 DNA: TGTGCCAGCAGTTACTCGGAGACCCAGTACTTC. Its translation is CASSYSETQYF.

This clonotype was detected only a few times. The rearrangement links TRBV5-1 to TRBJ2-3; perhaps TRBD1 as D (6 bases). Germline values: CDR1 SGHRS, CDR2 YFSETQ. CDR3 size: 16 residues. The germline V and J ends were trimmed by 4 bases and 2 bases, with 17 bases remaining between them. CDR3 in amino acids: CASSTDGQWTTDTQYF. In nucleotides, the CDR3 is TGCGCCAGCAGCACCGATGGACAGTGGACCACAGATACGCAGTATTTT.

This clonotype appeared many times. The chain couples TRBV15 to TRBJ2-3; 14 bases line up with TRBD2. This CDR3 region has 17 residues. J was trimmed by 5 bases and V by 3 bases; bases with no gene match: 7. Germline V gene lookup returns CDR1 LNHNV and CDR2 YYDKDF (reference sequence). CDR3 nucleotide sequence: TGTGCCACCAGCAGCTCCAAGGGACTAGCGGGAGTAGATACGCAGTATTTT. This codes for CATSSSKGLAGVDTQYF. The full variable domain, completed using reference TRBV15 and TRBJ2-3, is DAMVIQNPRYQVTQFGKPVTLSCSQTLNHNVMYWYQQKSSQAPKLLFHYYDKDFNNEADTPDNFQSRRPNTSFCFLDIRSPGLGDTAMYLCATSSSKGLAGVDTQYFGPGTRLTVL.

This clonotype has just a few counts. V and J are TRBV7-8 and TRBJ2-7; D is uncertain. The CDR3 length is 13 residues. Per germline, CDR1 SGHVS and CDR2 FQNEAQ. The V and J ends lost 1 base and 5 bases respectively, with 9 bases between them. The CDR3 sequence is CASSLGGKHEQYF. In DNA, the CDR3 is TGTGCCAGCAGCTTAGGGGGAAAGCACGAGCAGTACTTC.

V gene TRBV5-5 combines with J gene TRBJ2-1; perhaps TRBD2 as D (5 bases). Per germline, CDR1 SGHKS and CDR2 YYEKEE (reference sequence). The V and J ends lost 4 bases and 5 bases respectively, with 16 bases between them. This CDR3 spans 15 amino acids. CDR3 nucleotides: TGTGCCAGCAGCCCTTCCGGGGAGAGTCACAATGAGCAGTTCTTC. The encoded protein is CASSPSGESHNEQFF. Together with reference TRBV5-5 and TRBJ2-1, the CDR3 gives the full variable domain: DAGVTQSPTHLIKTRGQQVTLRCSPISGHKSVSWYQQVLGQGPQFIFQYYEKEERGRGNFPDRFSARQFPNYSSELNVNALLLGDSALYLCASSPSGESHNEQFFGPGTRLTVL.

This clonotype was detected only a few times. The chain employs TRBV21-1 and TRBJ2-5. TRBV21-1 is labeled a pseudogene. CDR3 size: 18 residues. The CDR3, as DNA: TGTGCCAGCAGCAAAAAAGGGAAAAGGGAATTCGCAAAAGAGACCCAGTACTTC. Its protein is CASSKKGKREFAKETQYF.

The chain is built from TRBV20-1 and TRBJ2-7; TRBD2 is a possible D gene (5 bases). The length of the CDR3 is 13 residues. Germline lookup yields CDR1 DFQATT and CDR2 SNEGSKA (reference sequence). The germline V and J ends were trimmed by 0 bases and 6 bases, with 12 bases remaining between them. The CDR3 nucleotides read TGCAGTGCTAGAGATTACACCGAGGGCGAGCAGTACGTC. It specifies CSARDYTEGEQYV.

This clonotype was recorded a few times. CDR3 region: CSARASTSGAYNEQFF. CDR3 DNA sequence: TGCAGTGCTAGAGCCTCGACTAGCGGGGCGTACAATGAGCAGTTCTTC. This sequence joins TRBV20-1 and TRBJ2-1, with 11 bases aligning to TRBD2. CDR3 size: 16 residues. The ends lost 1 base at V and 4 bases at J; junction bases unmatched: 6. Germline V gives CDR1 DFQATT, CDR2 SNEGSKA (reference sequence).

The chain couples TRBV7-9 to TRBJ2-7, with D perhaps matching TRBD2 (6 bases). The CDR3 loop spans 12 amino acids. V was shortened by 5 bases and J by 4 bases, with 9 bases between the two germline ends. CDR1 is SEHNR, CDR2 FQNEAQ, per germline (reference sequence). This CDR3 reads CASSLREYEQYF. CDR3 in DNA: TGTGCCAGCAGCCTCCGGGAGTACGAGCAGTACTTC. Full variable domain (remainder filled in from reference TRBV7-9 and TRBJ2-7): DTGVSQNPRHKITKRGQNVTFRCDPISEHNRLYWYRQTLGQGPEFLTYFQNEAQLEKSRLLSDRFSAERPKGSFSTLEIQRTEQGDSAMYLCASSLREYEQYFGPGTRLTVT.